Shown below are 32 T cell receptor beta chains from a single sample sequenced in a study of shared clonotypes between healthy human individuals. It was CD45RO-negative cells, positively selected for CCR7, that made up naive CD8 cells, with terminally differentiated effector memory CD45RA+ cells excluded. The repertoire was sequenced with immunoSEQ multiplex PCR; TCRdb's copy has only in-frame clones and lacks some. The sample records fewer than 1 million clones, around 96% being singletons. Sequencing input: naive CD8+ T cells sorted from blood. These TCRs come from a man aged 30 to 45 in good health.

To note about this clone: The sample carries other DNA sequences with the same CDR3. The CDR3 bases are TGTGCCAGCAGCGTAGACGGGACCAACACTGAAGCTTTCTTT. Amino acid sequence: CASSVDGTNTEAFF. The chain has TRBV9 and TRBJ1-1; tentative D call: TRBD1 (5 bases). CDR3 length: 14 residues. Germline V lookup: CDR1 SGDLS, CDR2 YYNGEE. Trimming took 0 bases from V and 2 from J, leaving 8 bases between them.

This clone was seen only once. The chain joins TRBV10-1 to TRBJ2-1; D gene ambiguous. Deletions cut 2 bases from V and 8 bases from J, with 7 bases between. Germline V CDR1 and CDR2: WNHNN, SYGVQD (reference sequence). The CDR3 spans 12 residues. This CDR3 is CASSEGPYEQFF. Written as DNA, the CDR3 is TGCGCCAGCAGTGAGGGGCCCTATGAGCAGTTCTTC.

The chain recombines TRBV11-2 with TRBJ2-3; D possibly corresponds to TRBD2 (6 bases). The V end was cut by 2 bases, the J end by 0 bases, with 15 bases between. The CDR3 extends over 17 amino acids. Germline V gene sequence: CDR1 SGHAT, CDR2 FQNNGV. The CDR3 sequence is CASSLRGTPFSTDTQYF. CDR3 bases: TGTGCCAGCAGCTTACGGGGGACCCCATTTAGCACAGATACGCAGTATTTT.

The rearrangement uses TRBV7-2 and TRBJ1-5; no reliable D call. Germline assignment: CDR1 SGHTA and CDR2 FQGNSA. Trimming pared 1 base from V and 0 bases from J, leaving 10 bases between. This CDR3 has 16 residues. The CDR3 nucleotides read TGTGCCAGCAGCTTAGTGGACCGGAATAGCAATCAGCCCCAGCATTTT. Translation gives CASSLVDRNSNQPQHF.

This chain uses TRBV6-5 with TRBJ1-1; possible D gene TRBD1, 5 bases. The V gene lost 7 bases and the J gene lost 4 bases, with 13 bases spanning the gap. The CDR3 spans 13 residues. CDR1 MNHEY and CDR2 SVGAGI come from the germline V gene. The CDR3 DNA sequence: TGTGCCAGCAAACGCGCCCAGGGCACTGAAGCTTTCTTT. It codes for CASKRAQGTEAFF.

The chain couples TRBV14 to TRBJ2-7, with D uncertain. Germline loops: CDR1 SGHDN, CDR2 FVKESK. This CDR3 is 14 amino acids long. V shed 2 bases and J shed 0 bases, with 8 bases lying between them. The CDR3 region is CASSQLAFSYEQYF. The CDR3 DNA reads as TGTGCCAGCAGCCAACTCGCGTTCTCCTACGAGCAGTACTTC.

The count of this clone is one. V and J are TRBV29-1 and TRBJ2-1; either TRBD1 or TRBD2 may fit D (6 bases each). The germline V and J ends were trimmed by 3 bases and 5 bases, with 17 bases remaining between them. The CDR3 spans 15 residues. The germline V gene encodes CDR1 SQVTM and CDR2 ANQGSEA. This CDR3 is CSVESGGDFDNEQFF. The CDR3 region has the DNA TGCAGCGTTGAGTCCGGGGGCGATTTTGACAATGAGCAGTTCTTC.

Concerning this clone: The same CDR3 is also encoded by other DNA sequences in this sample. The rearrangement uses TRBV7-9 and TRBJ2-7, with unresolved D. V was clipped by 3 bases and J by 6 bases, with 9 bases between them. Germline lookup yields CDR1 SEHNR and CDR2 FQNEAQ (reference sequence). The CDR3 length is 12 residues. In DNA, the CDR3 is TGTGCCAGCAGCTTGGGGTTAAGCGAGCAGTACTTC. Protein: CASSLGLSEQYF. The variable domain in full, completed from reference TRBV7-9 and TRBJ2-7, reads DTGVSQNPRHKITKRGQNVTFRCDPISEHNRLYWYRQTLGQGPEFLTYFQNEAQLEKSRLLSDRFSAERPKGSFSTLEIQRTEQGDSAMYLCASSLGLSEQYFGPGTRLTVT.

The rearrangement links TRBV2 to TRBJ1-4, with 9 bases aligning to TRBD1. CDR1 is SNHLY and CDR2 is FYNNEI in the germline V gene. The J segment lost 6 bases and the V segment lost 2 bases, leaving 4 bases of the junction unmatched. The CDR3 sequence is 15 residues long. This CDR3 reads CASSETGGVDEKLFF. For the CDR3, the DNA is TGTGCCAGCAGTGAAACAGGGGGCGTGGATGAAAAACTGTTTTTT.

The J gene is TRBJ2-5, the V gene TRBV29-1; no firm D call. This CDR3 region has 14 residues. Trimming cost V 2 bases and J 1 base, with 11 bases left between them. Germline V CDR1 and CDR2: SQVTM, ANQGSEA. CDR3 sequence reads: CSVETSDVQETQYF. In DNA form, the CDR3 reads TGCAGCGTTGAAACCTCGGACGTCCAAGAGACCCAGTACTTC.

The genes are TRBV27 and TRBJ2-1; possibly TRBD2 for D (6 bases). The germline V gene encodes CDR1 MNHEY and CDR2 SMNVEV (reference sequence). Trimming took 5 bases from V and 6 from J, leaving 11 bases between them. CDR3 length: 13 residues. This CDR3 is CASSPGTFNEQFF. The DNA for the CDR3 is TGTGCCAGCAGTCCTGGGACTTTCAATGAGCAGTTCTTC.

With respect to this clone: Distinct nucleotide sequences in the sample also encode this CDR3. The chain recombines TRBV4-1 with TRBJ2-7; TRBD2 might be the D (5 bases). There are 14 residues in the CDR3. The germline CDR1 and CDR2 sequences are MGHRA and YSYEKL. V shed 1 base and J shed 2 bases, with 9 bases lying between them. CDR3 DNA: TGCGCCAGCAGCCAAGGACTATCTACCTACGAGCAGTACTTC. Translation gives CASSQGLSTYEQYF.

The CDR3 bases are TGTGCCAGCGGGCTCTACGGGAACACCGGGGAGCTGTTTTTT. Translated, it gives CASGLYGNTGELFF. The chain employs TRBV7-7 and TRBJ2-2; D is undetermined. V shed 8 bases and J shed 1 base, with 11 bases lying between them. CDR3 size: 14 residues. Looked up from germline, CDR1 is SSHAT and CDR2 is FNYEAQ (reference sequence). The full variable domain, with the rest looked up from reference TRBV7-7 and TRBJ2-2, is GAGVSQSPRYKVTKRGQDVTLRCDPISSHATLYWYQQALGQGPEFLTYFNYEAQPDKSGLPSDRFSAERPEGSISTLTIQRTEQRDSAMYRCASGLYGNTGELFFGEGSRLTVL.

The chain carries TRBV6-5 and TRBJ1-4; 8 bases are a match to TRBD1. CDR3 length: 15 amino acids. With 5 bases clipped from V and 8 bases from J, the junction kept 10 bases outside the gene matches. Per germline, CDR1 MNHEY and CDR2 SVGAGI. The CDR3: CASSPRTGRQEKLFF. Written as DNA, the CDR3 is TGTGCCAGCAGTCCCAGGACAGGGCGGCAGGAAAAACTGTTTTTT.

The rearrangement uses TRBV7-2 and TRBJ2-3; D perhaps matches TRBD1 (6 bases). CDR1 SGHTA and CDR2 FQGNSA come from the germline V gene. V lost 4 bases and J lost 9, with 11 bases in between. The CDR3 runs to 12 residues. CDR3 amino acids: CASSSTGWTQYF. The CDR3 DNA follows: TGTGCCAGCAGCTCGACAGGTTGGACGCAGTATTTT.

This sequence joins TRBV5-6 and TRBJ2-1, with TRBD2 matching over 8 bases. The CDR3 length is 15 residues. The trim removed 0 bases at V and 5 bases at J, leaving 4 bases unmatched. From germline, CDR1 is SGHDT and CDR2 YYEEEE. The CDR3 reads CASSLELAAHNEQFF. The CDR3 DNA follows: TGTGCCAGCAGCTTGGAACTAGCGGCCCACAATGAGCAGTTCTTC.

The CDR3 protein is CASSVGIDYNEQFF. In DNA, the CDR3 is TGTGCCAGCAGCGTAGGTATAGACTACAATGAGCAGTTCTTC. The chain couples TRBV9 to TRBJ2-1; no clear D gene. Germline CDR1 is SGDLS and CDR2 is YYNGEE. The ends were cut back, 0 bases at V and 3 bases at J, with 7 bases in the middle. The CDR3 is made up of 14 amino acids.

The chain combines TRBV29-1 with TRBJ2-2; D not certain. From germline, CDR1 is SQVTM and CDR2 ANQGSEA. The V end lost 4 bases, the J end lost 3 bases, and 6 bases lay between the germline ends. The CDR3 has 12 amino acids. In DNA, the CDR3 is TGCAGCGTTGGGTGGTACACCGGGGAGCTGTTTTTT. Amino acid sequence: CSVGWYTGELFF.

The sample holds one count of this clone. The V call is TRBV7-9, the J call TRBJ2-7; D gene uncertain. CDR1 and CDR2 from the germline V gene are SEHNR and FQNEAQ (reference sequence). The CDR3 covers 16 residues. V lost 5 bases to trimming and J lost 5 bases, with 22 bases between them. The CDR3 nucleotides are TGTGCCAGCAGCCCACCGTCGGTTGTTACGTTCCACGAGCAGTACTTC. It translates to CASSPPSVVTFHEQYF. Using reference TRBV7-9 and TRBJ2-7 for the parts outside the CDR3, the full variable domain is DTGVSQNPRHKITKRGQNVTFRCDPISEHNRLYWYRQTLGQGPEFLTYFQNEAQLEKSRLLSDRFSAERPKGSFSTLEIQRTEQGDSAMYLCASSPPSVVTFHEQYFGPGTRLTVT.

The CDR3 is CASSSFTSGSNEQFF. DNA for the CDR3: TGTGCCAGCAGCAGCTTCACTAGCGGGAGCAATGAGCAGTTCTTC. The genes are TRBV7-9 and TRBJ2-1; 11 bases match TRBD2. CDR3 size: 15 residues. Trimming at V came to 5 bases and at J to 6 bases, leaving 6 bases not matched to a gene. The germline V gene has CDR1 SEHNR and CDR2 FQNEAQ (reference sequence). Variable domain in full (rest from reference TRBV7-9 and TRBJ2-1): DTGVSQNPRHKITKRGQNVTFRCDPISEHNRLYWYRQTLGQGPEFLTYFQNEAQLEKSRLLSDRFSAERPKGSFSTLEIQRTEQGDSAMYLCASSSFTSGSNEQFFGPGTRLTVL.

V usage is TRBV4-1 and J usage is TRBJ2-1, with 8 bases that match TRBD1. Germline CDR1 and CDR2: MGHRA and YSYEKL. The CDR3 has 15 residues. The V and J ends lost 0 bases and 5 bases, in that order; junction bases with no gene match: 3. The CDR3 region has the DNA TGCGCCAGCAGCCAAGAGCGACAGGGGCACAATGAGCAGTTCTTC. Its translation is CASSQERQGHNEQFF.

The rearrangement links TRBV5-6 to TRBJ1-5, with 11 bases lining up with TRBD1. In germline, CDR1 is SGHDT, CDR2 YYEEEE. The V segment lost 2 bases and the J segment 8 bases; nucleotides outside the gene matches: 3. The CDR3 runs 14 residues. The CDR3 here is CASSFGTGGEPQHF. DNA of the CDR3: TGTGCCAGCAGCTTCGGGACAGGGGGTGAGCCCCAGCATTTT.

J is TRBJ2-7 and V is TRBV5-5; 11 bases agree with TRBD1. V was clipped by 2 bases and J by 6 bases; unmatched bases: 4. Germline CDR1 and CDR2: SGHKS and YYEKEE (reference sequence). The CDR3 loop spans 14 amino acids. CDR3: CASSLGQGASEQYF. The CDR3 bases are TGTGCCAGCAGCTTAGGACAGGGGGCGTCCGAGCAGTACTTC.

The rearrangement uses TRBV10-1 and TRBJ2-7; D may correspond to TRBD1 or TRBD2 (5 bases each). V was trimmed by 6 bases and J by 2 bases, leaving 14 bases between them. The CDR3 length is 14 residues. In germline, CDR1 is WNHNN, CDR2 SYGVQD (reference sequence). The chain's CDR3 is CASSTGPPPYEQYF. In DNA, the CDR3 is TGCGCCAGCAGCACGGGACCACCCCCCTACGAGCAGTACTTC.

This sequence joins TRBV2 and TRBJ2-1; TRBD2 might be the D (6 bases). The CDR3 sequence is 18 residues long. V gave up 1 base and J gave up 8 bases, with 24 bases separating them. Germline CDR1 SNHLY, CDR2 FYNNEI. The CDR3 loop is CASSEEPGLPSPGYEQFF. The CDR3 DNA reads TGTGCCAGCAGTGAAGAGCCGGGACTGCCTTCCCCGGGGTATGAGCAGTTCTTC.

This CDR3 reads CASSSRDTPYEQYF. The CDR3 nucleotides read TGTGCCAGCAGCTCCCGGGACACCCCCTACGAGCAGTACTTC. The rearrangement uses TRBV11-3 and TRBJ2-7; possible D gene TRBD1, 6 bases. V was clipped by 4 bases and J by 2 bases, with 12 bases between them. This CDR3 region has 14 residues. The germline V gene encodes CDR1 SGHNT and CDR2 YENEEA.

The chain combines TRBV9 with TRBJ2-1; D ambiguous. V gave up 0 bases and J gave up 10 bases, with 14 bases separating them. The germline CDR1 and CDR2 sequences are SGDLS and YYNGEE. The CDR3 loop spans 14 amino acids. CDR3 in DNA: TGTGCCAGCAGCGTAGAGGGCCCCGGGCCCGAGCAGTTCTTC. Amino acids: CASSVEGPGPEQFF.

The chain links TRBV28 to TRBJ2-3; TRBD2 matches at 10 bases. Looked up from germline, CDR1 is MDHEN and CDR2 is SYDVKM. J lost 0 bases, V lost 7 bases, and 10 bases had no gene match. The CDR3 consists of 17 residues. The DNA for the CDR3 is TGTGCCAGCACTCTAGCGGGAGCAGGCTCCAGCACAGATACGCAGTATTTT. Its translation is CASTLAGAGSSTDTQYF.

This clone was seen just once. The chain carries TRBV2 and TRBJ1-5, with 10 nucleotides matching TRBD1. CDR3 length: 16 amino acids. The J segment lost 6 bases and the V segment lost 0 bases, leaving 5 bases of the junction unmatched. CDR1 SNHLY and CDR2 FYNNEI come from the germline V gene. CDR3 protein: CASSEAGQGGIQPQHF. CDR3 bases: TGTGCCAGCAGTGAAGCTGGACAGGGGGGCATTCAGCCCCAGCATTTT.

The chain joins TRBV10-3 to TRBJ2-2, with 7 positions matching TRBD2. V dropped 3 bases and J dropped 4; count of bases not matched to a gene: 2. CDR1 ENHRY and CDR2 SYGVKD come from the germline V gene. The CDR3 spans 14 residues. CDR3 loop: CAISDREGTGELFF. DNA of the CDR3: TGTGCCATCAGTGACAGGGAGGGCACCGGGGAGCTGTTTTTT.

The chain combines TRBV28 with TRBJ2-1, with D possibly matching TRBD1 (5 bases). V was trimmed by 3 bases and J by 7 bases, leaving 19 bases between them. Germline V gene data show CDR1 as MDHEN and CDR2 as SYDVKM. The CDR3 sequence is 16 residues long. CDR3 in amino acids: CASSFPTKGQGNEQFF. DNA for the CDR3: TGTGCCAGCAGTTTTCCCACCAAGGGGCAGGGAAATGAGCAGTTCTTC.

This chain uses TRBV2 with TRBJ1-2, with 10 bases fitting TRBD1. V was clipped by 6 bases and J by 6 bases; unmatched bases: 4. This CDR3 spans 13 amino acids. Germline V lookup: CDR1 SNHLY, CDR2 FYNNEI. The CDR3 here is CASSGTGVDGYTF. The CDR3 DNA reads TGTGCCAGCAGCGGGACAGGGGTGGATGGCTACACCTTC.